The 9 T cell receptor beta chains below come from one sample, sequenced in a study of blood T cells in healthy people across ages. For the second PCR, which ran for about 7 to 11 cycles, a sample-barcoded 5' primer and a J-beta primer mix were used. TCRdb reanalysed the 5' RACE reads using MiXCR and keeps one entry per CDR3 protein. The sample holds around 670,000 distinct CDR3 sequences, approximately 30% seen once. The sequenced sample was blood. The receptor source for this set is a woman of 80 years or more in good health.

Details on this clonotype: This may be a read error: a much more frequent sequence differs by one nucleotide. The rearrangement joins TRBV27 to TRBJ2-3; 8 nucleotides line up with TRBD2. This CDR3 has 15 amino acids. CDR1 MNHEY and CDR2 SMNVEV come from the germline V gene (reference sequence). The trim removed 6 bases at V and 2 bases at J, leaving 7 bases unmatched. For the CDR3, the DNA is TGTGCCAGCAGAAGATCGGGACTAGACACAGATACGCAGTATTTT. It yields the protein CASRRSGLDTDTQYF.

The chain is built from TRBV7-6 and TRBJ2-1; no clear D. V was shortened by 0 bases and J by 6 bases, with 9 bases between the two germline ends. The germline CDR1 and CDR2 sequences are SGHVS and FNYEAQ. The CDR3 loop spans 14 amino acids. CDR3 residues: CASSLAPASNEQFF. The DNA of the CDR3 is TGTGCCAGCAGCTTAGCCCCCGCCTCCAATGAGCAGTTCTTC.

J is TRBJ2-7 and V is TRBV9; 7 positions match TRBD1. CDR1 is SGDLS, CDR2 YYNGEE, per germline. Losses at the gene ends were 0 bases for V and 2 bases for J; bases not matched to a gene: 5. The CDR3 covers 15 residues. CDR3 nucleotides: TGTGCCAGCAGCGTAGACCAGGGGGTGGCCTACGAGCAGTACTTC. Translation gives CASSVDQGVAYEQYF. Using reference TRBV9 and TRBJ2-7 for the parts outside the CDR3, the full variable domain is DSGVTQTPKHLITATGQRVTLRCSPRSGDLSVYWYQQSLDQGLQFLIQYYNGEERAKGNILERFSAQQFPDLHSELNLSSLELGDSALYFCASSVDQGVAYEQYFGPGTRLTVT.

Ten or more counts support this clonotype. The V and J genes are TRBV12-3 or TRBV12-4 and TRBJ2-7; D may be TRBD2 (6 bases). The CDR3 runs 15 residues. V was shortened by 1 base and J by 0 bases, with 10 bases between the two germline ends. The CDR3 nucleotides are TGTGCCAGCAGTTTAGTGGGGGGTTTCTCCTACGAGCAGTACTTC. Amino acids: CASSLVGGFSYEQYF.

This clonotype was seen ten or more times. The V call is TRBV28, the J call TRBJ2-7, with TRBD2 matching over 12 bases. The junction had 9 bases not matched to a gene; V was cut back by 3 bases and J by 6 bases. The CDR3 is 16 residues long. Germline V CDR1 and CDR2: MDHEN, SYDVKM. CDR3: CASSFPTSGGSLEQYF. CDR3 sequence (DNA): TGTGCCAGCAGTTTCCCGACTAGCGGGGGTTCTCTCGAGCAGTACTTC.

The sample holds many counts of this clonotype. The rearrangement uses TRBV5-1 and TRBJ2-5; no clear D. This CDR3 spans 13 amino acids. CDR1 and CDR2 (germline): SGHRS, YFSETQ. Trimming cost V 4 bases and J 7 bases, with 14 bases left between them. CDR3 nucleotide sequence: TGCGCCAGCAGCCGCCCTGACCCGGGGACCCAGTACTTC. Translated, it gives CASSRPDPGTQYF. Full variable domain (missing parts from reference TRBV5-1 and TRBJ2-5): KAGVTQTPRYLIKTRGQQVTLSCSPISGHRSVSWYQQTPGQGLQFLFEYFSETQRNKGNFPGRFSGRQFSNSRSEMNVSTLELGDSALYLCASSRPDPGTQYFGPGTRLLVL.

This clonotype was picked up many times. The rearrangement joins TRBV20-1 to TRBJ2-5, with a possible D match to TRBD1 (5 bases). Looked up from germline, CDR1 is DFQATT and CDR2 is SNEGSKA (reference sequence). There are 11 residues in the CDR3. CDR3: CSSGPKETQYF. The CDR3, as DNA: TGCAGCTCAGGGCCAAAGGAGACCCAGTACTTC.

This CDR3 reads CASSAPQPWTRTDTQYF. The CDR3, as DNA: TGTGCCAGCAGCGCCCCGCAACCCTGGACCCGCACAGATACGCAGTATTTT. The chain is built from TRBV7-9 and TRBJ2-3; D unresolved. In germline, CDR1 is SEHNR, CDR2 FQNEAQ (reference sequence). The CDR3 extends over 17 amino acids. Trimming stripped 5 bases from V and 1 base from J, with 19 bases between.

The V call is TRBV6-5, the J call TRBJ2-5; 14 bases are a match to TRBD2. The trim removed 11 bases at V and 4 bases at J, leaving 9 bases unmatched. The CDR3 extends over 15 amino acids. The germline V gene encodes CDR1 MNHEY and CDR2 SVGAGI. The CDR3 spells CAGSPGTSGGETQYF. CDR3 nucleotide sequence: TGTGCCGGCTCCCCGGGGACTAGCGGGGGAGAGACCCAGTACTTC.